The entry below gives a single TCR beta chain sequence along with its context. No cognate antigen has been identified for it. Base qualities are missing; no much larger clone stands one base away. The cohort was made up of about 610 healthy bone marrow donors. At the time of sampling, all cohort members were nominally healthy, though unrecorded immune exposures were likely present. The donor was CMV seropositive and belonged to the group of about 290 seropositive cohort members. Every donor gave a peripheral blood sample, and the peripheral blood mononuclear cells from that sample were used for TCR beta sequencing. The Qiagen DNeasy Blood Extraction Kit was used to extract genomic DNA from the blood cell samples. Receptor libraries were prepared by the immunoSEQ multiplex PCR assay. The multiplex PCR relied on a mix of 60 forward primers for TCR Vbeta segments and 13 reverse primers for TCR Jbeta segments. The CDR3 region of rearranged TCR beta genes was amplified from genomic DNA with a multiplex PCR assay. The amplified TCR beta libraries were sequenced on the Illumina HiSeq System as 87-base-pair reads. Per the source publication's procedure: A later analysis tallied roughly 78 million unique TCR beta chains across the roughly 610 repertoires, and some 10 million of those chains were shared by two or more donors. A nearest-neighbor algorithm error-corrected the raw reads and collapsed the reads into unique sequences, merging closely related sequences to remove PCR and sequencing errors. CDR3 sequences were aligned to IMGT reference sequences to assign V, D and J gene segments. For a sequence to be retained, a match of at least six nucleotides to both a V gene segment and a J gene segment was required. Rearrangements were called productive when the CDR3 lacked stop codons and stayed in frame with V and J; all others were non-productive. CDR3 was defined by IMGT convention, running from the second conserved V-encoded cysteine to the conserved J-encoded phenylalanine. The earlier analysis of approximately 590 of the donors excluded any sequence lacking an unambiguous match to a single V gene segment. An earlier analysis of some 500 of the donors classified V segments as functional when productive rearrangements were above 56.7% and as segregating when the standard deviation between donors was above 5%. A statistical classification framework was developed to diagnose cytomegalovirus status using the catalog of TCR beta chain sequences. In a later analysis, TCR nucleotide sequences were compared against IMGT/GENE-DB human TR gene sequences so that V and J genes could be assigned. In a later analysis, CDR3 sequences and most-parsimonious VDJ recombination scenarios were assigned using the TCRdist pipeline. In a later analysis, each TCR beta chain was defined by its CDR3 amino acid sequence together with its V-gene family, and reads without a unique V-gene family were excluded. As a way to deal with suspected cross-contamination and a sequencing artifact, a later analysis dropped 450 to 600 nucleotide sequences that were highly shared and had low generation probability. A later analysis calculated a clonal expansion index for each public chain from normalized within-repertoire ranks of inferred template counts. A later analysis computed generation probabilities with a VDJ recombination model fitted to out-of-frame rearrangements, and checked the results against IGoR. In a later analysis, TCR-TCR, TCR-HLA and TCR-CMV co-occurrence was scored with hypergeometric tests, and a repertoire-size bias correction was applied to TCR pairs. False discovery rates were estimated in a later analysis by permuting HLA or CMV assignments 20 times. In a later analysis, co-occurring TCRs were grouped using DBSCAN, and TCRdist sequence similarity was added for clustering within HLA-allele-positive subsets. Co-occurrence clustering excluded repertoires with fewer than 30,000 or more than 120,000 public chains, plus five with anomalous nucleotide sharing. In TCRdb, the immuneACCESS table is reduced to in-frame sequences with V and J assigned. These tables do not hold every clone; where another copy was compared, an unresolved V gene accounts for under half, and the others remain unexplained. The DNA was the basis for D and trimming; V, J and clone size are from that table. The sample includes about 170,000 clones, with 70% to 90% observed a single time. Of the sample, roughly 2.5% falls within the top ten clones.

This sample was included in a study of cytomegalovirus exposure and HLA in healthy donors (dated by TCRdb to about 2017). In terms of the full investigation: In an earlier analysis of 587 of the donors, approximately 300 Gb of sequence data and 117 million unique TCR beta sequences from roughly 190 million T cells were reported. The T cell repertoires of several hundred subjects were profiled by immunosequencing and related to cytomegalovirus serostatus. Across around 400 genotyped donors of the cohort, an average of roughly 200,000 unique TCR beta nucleotide sequences per donor were sequenced, and around 19% of those sequences were non-productive. Because of strong linkage in the cohort, roughly five DR-DQ haplotypes were treated as single units for association and clustering. Among the roughly 380 genotyped donors, approximately 76% belonged to the genetic ancestry cluster associated with self-reported Caucasian donors. The aim of the study was to test whether cataloging public T cell receptors could identify signatures of past pathogen exposure. A separate validation cohort of roughly 110 different subjects was used in addition to the roughly 670-subject first cohort. The study combined high-throughput TCR immunosequencing, statistical association of individual TCRs with disease status, and machine learning to predict cytomegalovirus infection status. The number of donors typed differed by locus, with 629-630 for A, B, C, DRB1 and DQB1, around 500 for DQA1, about 610 for DPA1, and approximately 470 for DPB1. A later genetic analysis used genome-wide SNP genotypes for about 65% of the 666 donors, treating that subset as a discovery cohort. To study patterns of TCR occurrence, a later analysis re-analyzed previously published TCR beta repertoires from 666 donors and added high-resolution HLA genotyping. An earlier analysis of approximately 500 of the donors applied high-throughput TCR beta sequencing to assess whether each TCR beta V gene segment acted as functional or pseudogenic. An early release covering about 600 HLA-typed donors comprised about 300 gigabases of sequencing data and approximately 80 million unique TCR sequences. Every discovery cohort repertoire had been produced on one sequencing platform. Alongside the repertoire data, information on donor age, sex, ethnicity and CMV serostatus was compiled. In the later analysis, no new phenotypic data were used to find candidate immune exposures; instead, reliance was placed on TCR beta sequences and their occurrence across donors. Class I and class II HLA loci were covered by the typing at four-digit resolution. Summary of the overall study and its limitations: A later genetic analysis associated a missense DCLRE1C variant with V-gene and J-gene trimming of TCR beta chains, and an independent cohort replicated the association. In a later genetic analysis, fewer N-insertions in productive TCRs were reported among donors in an Asian-associated ancestry cluster than the roughly 700-donor mean. Correlated functional status among segregating V segments might be attributable to linkage disequilibrium, but an unknown experimental factor could not be ruled out. A later analysis found that HLA-associated TCR beta chains were more clonally expanded and had lower generation probabilities than equally common non-associated chains. The cohort was sequenced for TCR beta chains only, and without alpha or paired-chain data the features that could be detected were limited. A further reported finding was that TCR beta sequences accurately predicted the HLA-A and HLA-B alleles for most subjects in the first cohort. A cluster of highly shared sequence variants was judged likely to be a technical artifact of the sequencing pipeline. Across donors, most TCR sequences were observed very rarely, whereas some public TCRs were present in many individuals. The authors suggested that the approach could potentially be extended to other disease states and immunological phenotypes. In both the original and validation cohorts, the classifier was reported to diagnose cytomegalovirus status with high specificity and sensitivity. HLA typing was unavailable for some donors at each locus, so association tests used only the typed subset. The study listed 150 to 200 TCR beta chains as associated with cytomegalovirus. Assigning TCR associations to individual alleles was difficult when HLA alleles, especially DR and DQ, strongly co-occurred. For the cohort, immune exposure information was limited to CMV serostatus. Roughly uniform sequencing depth across donors was assumed in presence/absence analyses, although this assumption may not hold. In vitro tests confirmed that three of the cytomegalovirus-associated TCR beta chains recognize cytomegalovirus antigens. The earlier analysis of some 540 of the donors excluded roughly 16 rarely observed V segments, including chromosome 9 orphons, because counts were too low. Most CMV-associated TCR beta chains appeared to be HLA-restricted in a later analysis, and the HLA associations seemed to be driven largely by CMV exposure. An earlier analysis of some 560 of the donors showed that most TCR beta V segments appeared in productive rearrangements either about 90% or about 30% of the time, which broadly matched IMGT annotations. Several of the top co-occurrence clusters appeared to be linked to parvovirus B19, influenza, CMV and Epstein-Barr virus, according to a later analysis. According to a later analysis, TCR association rates differed among HLA loci, with DRB1 alleles showing the most associated TCRs and HLA-C alleles showing the fewest. The 87-base-pair reads could not distinguish some IMGT-functional V segments, including TRBV6-2 and TRBV6-3, so those segments were excluded. Specific HLA alleles were associated with around 18,000 TCR beta sequences at a false discovery rate of 0.05 in a later analysis.

From V the trimming removes 5 bases and from J it removes 2 bases, while the gene matches leave 10 bases of the junction unaccounted for. The germline V gene sets CDR1 to SGHTA and CDR2 to FQGNSA. Measured from the cysteine to the phenylalanine, the CDR3 is 17 residues long. Only CDR3 DNA remains: 51 bases, in frame from the first base. The TCR sequence derives from a man aged 25-40 years in good health and CMV-seropositive. Input material: PBMCs. The chain is assembled from TRBV7-2 and TRBJ2-4; 9 central nucleotides agree with TRBD1. The DNA reads as follows: TGTGCCAGCAGCGTGGGACAGGGACTTCGGACCAAAAACATTCAGTACTTC. It specifies CASSVGQGLRTKNIQYF.